A single sample is the source of the 15 T cell receptor beta chains below, sequenced in a study of Ad26.COV2.S vaccination and SARS-CoV-2 variants. Sequencing was performed with immunoSEQ multiplex PCR; in TCRdb, only in-frame clones are kept and a portion is missing. The data contain 150,000 to 200,000 clones, roughly 89% of them singletons. Specimen: peripheral blood, collected after recovery from COVID-19. Receptors originate from a human donor who had recovered from COVID-19.

This clone appeared a few times. The chain recombines TRBV29-1 with TRBJ2-3, with 9 nucleotides matching TRBD2. The CDR3 totals 13 residues. J lost 8 bases, V lost 4 bases, and 7 bases had no gene match. The germline V gene encodes CDR1 SQVTM and CDR2 ANQGSEA. The CDR3 loop reads CSVVAGGRGTQYF. DNA of the CDR3: TGCAGCGTTGTTGCGGGGGGGCGGGGTACGCAGTATTTT.

This clone was seen only a few times. CDR3 nucleotide sequence: TGTGCCAGAGAGACAGGGCGGACTGAAAAACTGTTTTTT. It is translated as CARETGRTEKLFF. This chain uses TRBV19 with TRBJ1-4, with 7 positions matching TRBD1. The germline CDR1 and CDR2 sequences are LNHDA and SQIVND (reference sequence). The junction had 8 bases not matched to a gene; V was cut back by 9 bases and J by 7 bases. This CDR3 region has 13 residues.

The chain recombines TRBV3-1 (or the pseudogene TRBV3-2) with TRBJ1-4; possibly TRBD1 for D (5 bases). The germline V gene encodes CDR1 LGHDT and CDR2 YNNKEL (reference sequence). V lost 0 bases, J lost 2 bases, and 10 bases lay in between. CDR3 size: 16 residues. The CDR3 DNA is TGTGCCAGCAGCCAAGATGAGGCAGGGACTAATGAAAAACTGTTTTTT. Translated, it gives CASSQDEAGTNEKLFF.

This clone was detected a few times. V gene TRBV7-7 combines with J gene TRBJ2-5; D is unclear. V dropped 5 bases and J dropped 5 bases, with 27 bases sitting between them. The CDR3 consists of 18 residues. Germline assignment: CDR1 SSHAT and CDR2 FNYEAQ (reference sequence). The CDR3 loop is CASSPSVVLGASLETQYF. CDR3 sequence (DNA): TGTGCCAGCAGCCCTTCAGTCGTCCTCGGAGCGAGCCTTGAGACCCAGTACTTC.

This sequence joins TRBV27 and TRBJ1-6; TRBD1 is a possible D gene (6 bases). Germline-derived CDR1 and CDR2 are MNHEY and SMNVEV (reference sequence). The CDR3 spans 13 residues. Trimming removed 9 bases at V and 10 bases at J, with 16 bases between. CDR3 loop: CAREERGASPLHF. CDR3 nucleotides: TGTGCCAGGGAGGAGAGGGGGGCCTCACCCCTCCACTTT.

This clone was recorded only once. V and J are TRBV5-7 and TRBJ2-2, with TRBD2 matching over 12 bases. TRBV5-7 is treated as an ORF (open reading frame) with a function not yet certain. This CDR3 is built from 19 residues. V lost 4 bases to trimming and J lost 1 base; unmatched junction nucleotides: 11. The CDR3 DNA is TGTGCCAGCAGCCCGGAGGGGGGACTAGCGGGCCAGAACACCGGGGAGCTGTTTTTT. It yields the protein CASSPEGGLAGQNTGELFF.

V gene TRBV4-2 combines with J gene TRBJ2-2; the D gene could be TRBD1 or TRBD2 (5 bases each). V dropped 4 bases and J dropped 3 bases, with 15 bases sitting between them. Germline V gives CDR1 LGHNA, CDR2 YNFKEQ. The CDR3 sequence is 16 residues long. CDR3 protein: CASSRRNGADTGELFF. Written as DNA, the CDR3 is TGTGCCAGCAGCCGGAGGAATGGGGCAGACACCGGGGAGCTGTTTTTT.

CDR3 DNA sequence: TGTGCCAGCAGCCAAGTGACCGGACAGGGACAAGAGACCCAGTACTTC. Its protein is CASSQVTGQGQETQYF. V usage is TRBV14 and J usage is TRBJ2-5, with 8 bases identical to TRBD1. This CDR3 contains 16 residues. With V trimmed by 1 base and J by 2 bases, 6 bases remained unmatched. CDR1 is SGHDN, CDR2 FVKESK, per germline.

The chain uses TRBV11-1 and TRBJ2-3; weak D call: TRBD2 (5 bases). The V gene's germline CDR1 is SGHAT and CDR2 FQDESV (reference sequence). There are 14 residues in the CDR3. The ends were cut back, 2 bases at V and 6 bases at J, with 12 bases in the middle. The CDR3 DNA reads as TGTGCCAGCAGCTTAAGTTCGACGGGGGATACGCAGTATTTT. Translated: CASSLSSTGDTQYF.

V and J are TRBV5-4 and TRBJ2-5, with 12 bases lining up with TRBD2. The CDR3 spans 16 residues. Germline CDR1 is SGHNT and CDR2 is YYREEE (reference sequence). The J segment lost 5 bases and the V segment lost 2 bases, leaving 7 bases of the junction unmatched. The CDR3 region is CASSLGLAGRWETQYF. The CDR3 nucleotides read TGTGCCAGCAGCTTAGGACTAGCGGGGCGGTGGGAGACCCAGTACTTC.

A few counts support this clone. The rearrangement uses TRBV29-1 and TRBJ2-2; 7 bases are shared with TRBD2. Germline lookup yields CDR1 SQVTM and CDR2 ANQGSEA. J gave up 7 bases and V 3 bases, and 2 bases lay outside the gene matches. The CDR3 runs 12 residues. The CDR3 is CSVEGGIGELFF. Here the CDR3 DNA reads TGCAGCGTTGAGGGGGGGATCGGGGAGCTGTTTTTT.

Only a few counts were recorded for this clone. The J gene is TRBJ1-5, the V gene TRBV10-3, with TRBD1 matching 9 bases. The CDR3 spans 17 residues. V was pared by 6 bases and J by 6 bases, with 15 bases of the junction left unmatched. From germline, CDR1 is ENHRY and CDR2 SYGVKD. CDR3 region: CAISHGTGQPRGQPQHF. For the CDR3, the DNA is TGTGCCATCAGCCACGGGACAGGGCAGCCCCGGGGTCAGCCCCAGCATTTT.

The rearrangement uses TRBV7-2 and TRBJ1-5; D is unresolved. The length of the CDR3 is 15 residues. The germline V gene encodes CDR1 SGHTA and CDR2 FQGNSA. V was cut by 4 bases and J by 7 bases, with 17 bases left in between. The CDR3 spells CASSSQQLVGQPQHF. CDR3 in DNA: TGTGCCAGCAGCTCTCAGCAGCTGGTAGGCCAGCCCCAGCATTTT.

The V call is TRBV7-2, the J call TRBJ1-1; D gene ambiguous. The V end lost 1 base, the J end lost 1 base, and 10 bases lay between the germline ends. The germline CDR1 and CDR2 sequences are SGHTA and FQGNSA. This CDR3 has 15 amino acids. DNA for the CDR3: TGTGCCAGCAGCTTAGAAAGGGCCCCGAACACTGAAGCTTTCTTT. Translating it yields CASSLERAPNTEAFF. Looking up the rest from reference TRBV7-2 and TRBJ1-1 gives the full variable domain: GAGVSQSPSNKVTEKGKDVELRCDPISGHTALYWYRQSLGQGLEFLIYFQGNSAPDKSGLPSDRFSAERTGGSVSTLTIQRTQQEDSAVYLCASSLERAPNTEAFFGQGTRLTVV.

This clone has a single count. The J gene is TRBJ2-3, the V gene TRBV15; no clear D. Germline CDR1 reads LNHNV; CDR2 reads YYDKDF (reference sequence). The V end was cut by 0 bases, the J end by 6 bases, with 7 bases between. This CDR3 spans 13 amino acids. The CDR3 loop is CATSRDSQDTQYF. DNA of the CDR3: TGTGCCACCAGCAGAGATTCCCAGGATACGCAGTATTTT.